This is a list of T cell receptor beta chains from one sample in a study of cytomegalovirus exposure and HLA in healthy donors. The method was immunoSEQ multiplex PCR; TCRdb's version includes in-frame clones alone and lacks a portion of them. Found here are approximately 210,000 clones, around 83% of them singletons; the top ten hold 10%. Input material: PBMCs. The receptor set was obtained from a woman aged 50 to 65 in good health and CMV-seropositive. CDR3s include the opening cysteine and the closing phenylalanine or tryptophan. Fields, in order: J gene, clone size, D gene, V gene, CDR3 DNA, CDR3 protein. A D gene is named only where the DNA matches it firmly. Clone size is shown for a subset of rows, as once, few, many or a class of expanded clone.

j_gene: TRBJ2-7
abundance: few
d_gene: NA
v_gene: TRBV6-1
CDR3nt: TGTGCCAGCACCCGAGGAGGGCTGGGTGTCTACGAGCAGTACTTC
CDR3aa: CASTRGGLGVYEQYF

j_gene: TRBJ1-1
abundance: NA
d_gene: TRBD1
v_gene: TRBV11-3
CDR3nt: TGTGCCAGCAGCTTCCAAGGGGGCGAGTCCGAAGCTTTCTTT
CDR3aa: CASSFQGGESEAFF

j_gene: TRBJ2-1
abundance: NA
d_gene: NA
v_gene: TRBV7-2
CDR3nt: TGTGCCAGCAGCTTAGCCGGGAACCGCTACAATGAGCAGTTCTTC
CDR3aa: CASSLAGNRYNEQFF

j_gene: TRBJ2-7
abundance: NA
d_gene: TRBD1
v_gene: TRBV18
CDR3nt: TGTGCCAGCTCACAACGACAAACGGACAGGGCCTACGAGCAGTACTTC
CDR3aa: CASSQRQTDRAYEQYF

j_gene: TRBJ1-2
abundance: once
d_gene: TRBD1
v_gene: TRBV7-2
CDR3nt: TGTGCCAGCAGCTTATTGCACAGGGGCCATGGCTACACCTTC
CDR3aa: CASSLLHRGHGYTF

j_gene: TRBJ2-1
abundance: NA
d_gene: TRBD1
v_gene: TRBV19
CDR3nt: TGTGCCAGTAGTCTGCAGGGGGTTCGTCCCTACAATGAGCAGTTCTTC
CDR3aa: CASSLQGVRPYNEQFF

j_gene: TRBJ2-7
abundance: NA
d_gene: TRBD1
v_gene: TRBV10-3
CDR3nt: TGTGCCATCAGTGATTCAACCGGGACAGGGGCCTACGAGCAGTACTTC
CDR3aa: CAISDSTGTGAYEQYF

j_gene: TRBJ1-1
abundance: NA
d_gene: NA
v_gene: TRBV4-3
CDR3nt: TGCGCCAGCAGCCAACAGGTGAGCTTGAACACTGAAGCTTTCTTT
CDR3aa: CASSQQVSLNTEAFF

j_gene: TRBJ1-3
abundance: NA
d_gene: NA
v_gene: TRBV30
CDR3nt: TGTGCCTGGATTGTGGACATCGCAAACACCATATATTTT
CDR3aa: CAWIVDIANTIYF

j_gene: TRBJ2-2
abundance: NA
d_gene: NA
v_gene: TRBV18
CDR3nt: TGTGCCAGCTCATCGGACAGTCAGGGCGCCGGGGAGCTGTTTTTT
CDR3aa: CASSSDSQGAGELFF

j_gene: TRBJ2-3
abundance: NA
d_gene: TRBD1
v_gene: TRBV5-1
CDR3nt: TGCGCCAGCAGCCCCGGGACAGCAGATACGCAGTATTTT
CDR3aa: CASSPGTADTQYF

j_gene: TRBJ2-5
abundance: NA
d_gene: TRBD2
v_gene: TRBV11-2
CDR3nt: TGTGCCAGCAGCCTGCCGAGAGCGGGGCCGGGGGAGACCCAGTACTTC
CDR3aa: CASSLPRAGPGETQYF

j_gene: TRBJ2-5
abundance: NA
d_gene: NA
v_gene: TRBV19
CDR3nt: TGTGCCAGTAGTATAACTGGGGACGGGGAGGACCAGTACTTC
CDR3aa: CASSITGDGEDQYF

j_gene: TRBJ2-7
abundance: few
d_gene: NA
v_gene: TRBV11-2
CDR3nt: TGTGCCAGCAGCTTAAGGGGTATAGGCGGCTACGAGCAGTACTTC
CDR3aa: CASSLRGIGGYEQYF

j_gene: TRBJ1-1
abundance: NA
d_gene: NA
v_gene: TRBV7-9
CDR3nt: TGTTCCAGCAGCTTAGTGACAGACACTGAAGCTTTCTTT
CDR3aa: CSSSLVTDTEAFF

j_gene: TRBJ2-7
abundance: NA
d_gene: NA
v_gene: TRBV28
CDR3nt: TGTGCCAGCAGGCCAATGGCCGGGACACGTTCCTACGAGCAGTACTTC
CDR3aa: CASRPMAGTRSYEQYF

j_gene: TRBJ2-7
abundance: NA
d_gene: TRBD1
v_gene: TRBV10-1
CDR3nt: TGCGCCAGCAATTCGGGACAGGAGAGGTCCTACGAGCAGTACTTC
CDR3aa: CASNSGQERSYEQYF

j_gene: TRBJ1-2
abundance: NA
d_gene: NA
v_gene: TRBV6-6
CDR3nt: TGTGCCAGCAGTAAGATGGACAGACCAAACTATGGCTACACCTTC
CDR3aa: CASSKMDRPNYGYTF